The clone carrying this T cell receptor (beta chain) was counted only a few times. Its target is not known. This record comes from a study of T-cell reconstitution after alpha-beta-depleted transplantation in children. Unique molecular identifiers were used to barcode this TCRbeta library. One entry per CDR3 protein, called by TCRdb with MiXCR from the PCR reads. Found here are some 600,000 distinct CDR3 sequences, roughly 13% of them singletons; the top ten hold 2.2%. Germline CDR1 is GTSNPN and CDR2 is SVGIG (reference sequence). The CDR3 runs 12 residues. Trimming shortened V by 0 bases and J by 8 bases, and 9 bases separated the two germline ends. Findings and caveats of the study: It was reported that alpha-beta T cells came from several hundred expanded graft clones (about two months after transplant). Diversity of TCRbeta at day 60 was high in some patients, arising from surviving recipient T cells and thymic progenitors. Newly produced T cells mostly accounted for T-cell counts and diversity one year post-transplant.

This sequence joins TRBV30 and TRBJ2-3; no reliable D call. The receptor was isolated from a male patient aged 10 to 17 who had a stem cell transplant for acute myeloid leukemia, so the T cells may come from the graft donor. The sample here was PBMCs, mostly from graft donor cells, taken 360 days after TCRalphabeta/CD19-depleted stem cell transplant. In DNA form, the CDR3 reads TGTGCCTGGAGTGTTTACAGTGGTACGCAGTATTTT. Translated: CAWSVYSGTQYF.